Below are 9 T cell receptor beta chains sequenced from a single sample in a study of blood T cell repertoires in COVID-19. Produced via immunoSEQ multiplex PCR; TCRdb's table is partial and in-frame only. Of tens of thousands of clones listed, around 88% are singletons. The sample was peripheral blood. These receptors were collected from a man aged 55 to 70 with acute or convalescent COVID-19.

The count of this clone is one. V is TRBV4-3 and J is TRBJ2-7; 7 bases agree with TRBD1. The ends lost 0 bases at V and 0 bases at J; junction bases unmatched: 17. This CDR3 has 20 residues. CDR1 and CDR2 (germline): LGHNA, YSLEER. As DNA, the CDR3 is TGCGCCAGCAGCCAAGAAGCCTACCGGGACAGAAATTTTCGCTCCTACGAGCAGTACTTC. Amino acid sequence: CASSQEAYRDRNFRSYEQYF.

This clone ranks as medium-sized. The chain combines TRBV29-1 with TRBJ2-1; no clear D. The V and J ends lost 3 bases and 6 bases respectively, with 12 bases between them. The CDR3 totals 13 residues. CDR1 and CDR2 (germline): SQVTM, ANQGSEA. The CDR3 loop reads CSVDAGLINEQFF. CDR3 DNA: TGCAGCGTTGATGCCGGGTTAATCAATGAGCAGTTCTTC.

J is TRBJ2-7 and V is TRBV27; perhaps TRBD1 as D (6 bases). The V gene lost 9 bases and the J gene lost 3 bases, with 12 bases spanning the gap. The CDR3 totals 12 residues. Germline V gene data show CDR1 as MNHEY and CDR2 as SMNVEV (reference sequence). The CDR3, as DNA: TGTGCCAGTACCGGACAGCGCTACGAGCAGTACTTC. It specifies CASTGQRYEQYF.

The V gene is TRBV24-1, the J gene TRBJ2-3; 7 positions match TRBD2. Germline V lookup: CDR1 KGHDR, CDR2 SFDVKD. J lost 2 bases, V lost 7 bases, and 5 bases had no gene match. This CDR3 is built from 14 residues. The CDR3 DNA is TGTGCCACCAGCGCTAGCGGCGACACAGATACGCAGTATTTT. Translation gives CATSASGDTDTQYF.

The V call is TRBV5-1, the J call TRBJ2-5, with 14 bases identical to TRBD2. V gave up 5 bases and J gave up 3 bases; unmatched junction bases: 6. The CDR3 covers 16 residues. The germline CDR1 and CDR2 sequences are SGHRS and YFSETQ. In DNA form, the CDR3 reads TGCGCCAGCAGGCCCGGGACTAGCGGGGGAAAAGAGACCCAGTACTTC. Its protein is CASRPGTSGGKETQYF.

This clone was seen just once. J is TRBJ2-7 and V is TRBV18; a weak D match, TRBD1 (5 bases). V gave up 3 bases and J gave up 4 bases, with 10 bases separating them. The germline V gene has CDR1 KGHSH and CDR2 LQKENI. The CDR3 loop spans 13 amino acids. This chain's CDR3 is CASSPRQGYEQYF. The CDR3 nucleotides read TGTGCCAGCTCACCGCGGCAGGGATACGAGCAGTACTTC.

The gene calls are TRBV5-8 and TRBJ2-7; tentatively, D is TRBD1 (6 bases). Trimming removed 0 bases from V and 9 bases from J, with 13 bases in between. Germline loops: CDR1 SGHTS, CDR2 YDEGEE. This CDR3 has 13 residues. CDR3 DNA: TGTGCCAGCAGCTTGGGACAGGATTCCGGGCAGTACTTC. This sequence encodes CASSLGQDSGQYF.

This chain connects TRBV28 to TRBJ2-7, with 9 bases fitting TRBD1. The germline gives CDR1 MDHEN, CDR2 SYDVKM. V was pared by 6 bases and J by 0 bases, with 3 bases of the junction left unmatched. There are 14 residues in the CDR3. CDR3 loop: CASRGDRDSYEQYF. The DNA of the CDR3 is TGTGCCAGCAGAGGGGACAGGGACTCCTACGAGCAGTACTTC.

The chain carries TRBV5-1 and TRBJ2-1; TRBD1 is a possible D gene (6 bases). The CDR3 has 16 residues. V lost 2 bases and J lost 2, with 14 bases in between. Germline loops: CDR1 SGHRS, CDR2 YFSETQ. Here the CDR3 reads CASSFYGTQAYNEQFF. DNA of the CDR3: TGCGCCAGCAGCTTCTACGGGACACAGGCCTACAATGAGCAGTTCTTC.